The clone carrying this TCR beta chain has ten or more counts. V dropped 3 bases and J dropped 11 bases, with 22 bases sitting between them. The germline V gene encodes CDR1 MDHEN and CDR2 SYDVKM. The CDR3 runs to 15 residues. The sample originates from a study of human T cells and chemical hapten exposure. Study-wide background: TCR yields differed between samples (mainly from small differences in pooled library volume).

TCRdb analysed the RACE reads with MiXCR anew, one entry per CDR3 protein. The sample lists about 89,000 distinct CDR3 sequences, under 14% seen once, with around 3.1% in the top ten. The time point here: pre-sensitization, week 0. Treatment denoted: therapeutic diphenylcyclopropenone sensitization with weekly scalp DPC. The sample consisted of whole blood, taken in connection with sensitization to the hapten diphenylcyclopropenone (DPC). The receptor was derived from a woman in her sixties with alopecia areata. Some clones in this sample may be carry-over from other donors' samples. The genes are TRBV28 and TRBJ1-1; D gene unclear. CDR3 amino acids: CASSFWSFNQVAAFF. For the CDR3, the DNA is TGTGCCAGCAGTTTCTGGTCCTTCAATCAGGTCGCGGCTTTCTTT.